The 17 T cell receptor beta chains below all came from one sample that was sequenced in a study of shared clonotypes between healthy human individuals. Produced via immunoSEQ multiplex PCR; TCRdb's table is partial and in-frame only. The sample has about 700,000 clones; approximately 79% are singletons. The sequencing sample was made of memory CD4+ T cells sorted from blood. The subset: CD45RA-negative fraction. These receptors all come from a woman aged 30 to 39 in good health.

The V gene is TRBV7-9, the J gene TRBJ2-5, with D uncertain. CDR1 and CDR2 (germline): SEHNR, FQNEAQ (reference sequence). V dropped 4 bases and J dropped 5 bases, with 14 bases sitting between them. The CDR3 has 14 amino acids. CDR3 coding DNA: TGTGCCAGCAGCTCGACATCGAACGGGGAGACCCAGTACTTC. Encoded protein: CASSSTSNGETQYF.

This clone was found a few times. The identical CDR3 is also encoded by other nucleotide sequences in the sample. The chain links TRBV2 to TRBJ1-5; D ambiguous. Germline CDR1 and CDR2: SNHLY and FYNNEI. This CDR3 region has 12 residues. V was cut by 1 base and J by 4 bases, with 2 bases left in between. The CDR3 DNA sequence: TGTGCCAGCAGTGAAGGGAATCAGCCCCAGCATTTT. As protein: CASSEGNQPQHF.

This clone came up a few times. The chain carries TRBV19 and TRBJ2-2; 7 nucleotides align to TRBD1. The CDR3 sequence is 14 residues long. V shed 8 bases and J 5 bases; nucleotides not matched to a gene: 8. Per the germline V gene, CDR1 is LNHDA and CDR2 is SQIVND (reference sequence). This CDR3 is CASGTTGKTGELFF. The CDR3 nucleotides are TGTGCCAGTGGGACGACAGGGAAAACCGGGGAGCTGTTTTTT.

The V and J genes are TRBV5-1 and TRBJ2-2; tentatively, D is TRBD2 (5 bases). CDR3 length: 16 amino acids. The V and J ends lost 4 bases and 1 base respectively, with 14 bases between them. Looked up from germline, CDR1 is SGHRS and CDR2 is YFSETQ. The chain's CDR3 is CASSPLRAQNTGELFF. The CDR3 DNA follows: TGCGCCAGCAGCCCGTTGCGGGCACAGAACACCGGGGAGCTGTTTTTT.

V gene TRBV2 combines with J gene TRBJ2-2; 8 positions agree with TRBD1. Germline CDR1 is SNHLY and CDR2 is FYNNEI. V trimming: 5 bases; J trimming: 3 bases; junction bases outside the gene matches: 5. This CDR3 spans 15 amino acids. CDR3 region: CASSYQGAYTGELFF. The CDR3 region has the DNA TGTGCCAGCAGTTACCAGGGGGCTTACACCGGGGAGCTGTTTTTT. Full variable domain (remainder filled in from reference TRBV2 and TRBJ2-2): EPEVTQTPSHQVTQMGQEVILRCVPISNHLYFYWYRQILGQKVEFLVSFYNNEISEKSEIFDDQFSVERPDGSNFTLKIRSTKLEDSAMYFCASSYQGAYTGELFFGEGSRLTVL.

V usage is TRBV18 and J usage is TRBJ1-2; the D gene is possibly TRBD1 (5 bases). Germline-derived CDR1 and CDR2 are KGHSH and LQKENI. The CDR3 spans 12 residues. Between the trimmed V and J ends, which lost 0 bases and 13 bases, there was a span of 12 bases. The CDR3 region is CASSPPGRNPTF. The CDR3 nucleotides are TGTGCCAGCTCACCACCGGGGCGGAATCCCACCTTC.

This clone was picked up one time. The chain is built from TRBV27 and TRBJ2-7; possibly TRBD2 for D (7 bases). V was clipped by 0 bases and J by 4 bases, with 16 bases between them. The germline V gene has CDR1 MNHEY and CDR2 SMNVEV (reference sequence). CDR3 length: 16 amino acids. The CDR3 DNA reads as TGTGCCAGCAGTTTATCGGGGGGGCGGGGGATATACGAGCAGTACTTC. Its translation: CASSLSGGRGIYEQYF.

This chain connects TRBV27 to TRBJ1-5, with 7 bases fitting TRBD1. Germline V gene data show CDR1 as MNHEY and CDR2 as SMNVEV (reference sequence). Trimming took 3 bases from V and 4 from J; bases not matched to a gene: 6. CDR3 length equals 15 residues. The DNA for the CDR3 is TGTGCCAGCAGTTTGAACAGGGGTCTTAATCAGCCCCAGCATTTT. Its translation: CASSLNRGLNQPQHF.

On this clone itself: This specimen includes other DNA sequences encoding the same CDR3. The V gene is TRBV20-1, the J gene TRBJ1-3, with D unclear. The CDR3 consists of 11 residues. The germline V gene has CDR1 DFQATT and CDR2 SNEGSKA (reference sequence). V lost 6 bases and J 0 bases, leaving 3 bases between the germline ends. The CDR3 nucleotides are TGCAGTGCGCGCTCTGGAAACACCATATATTTT. Encoded protein: CSARSGNTIYF.

This chain joins TRBV4-2 and TRBJ2-2; 9 nucleotides agree with TRBD2. From germline, CDR1 is LGHNA and CDR2 YNFKEQ. This CDR3 comprises 15 residues. Germline trimming cut 7 bases from V and 2 bases from J; bases unmatched to any gene: 5. The CDR3 nucleotides read TGTGCCAGCAAGATGACTAGCGGAAACACCGGGGAGCTGTTTTTT. Protein product: CASKMTSGNTGELFF.

The V call is TRBV21-1, the J call TRBJ2-7; the table gives TRBD1 as D, unverified against the DNA. TRBV21-1 is a pseudogene. The CDR3 extends over 18 amino acids. CDR3 in amino acids: CASSKSPPVWTGTYEQYF. The CDR3 region has the DNA TGTGCCAGCAGCAAAAGCCCCCCTGTGTGGACAGGGACATACGAGCAGTACTTC.

Points on this clone: The sample has other DNA sequences that encode this CDR3 too. The chain has TRBV5-1 and TRBJ1-3; no clear D gene. The germline V gene encodes CDR1 SGHRS and CDR2 YFSETQ. Trimming shortened V by 4 bases and J by 0 bases, and 8 bases separated the two germline ends. The CDR3 has 14 amino acids. The chain's CDR3 is CASSVGTSGNTIYF. The DNA for the CDR3 is TGCGCCAGCAGCGTAGGAACCTCTGGAAACACCATATATTTT.

This sequence joins TRBV18 and TRBJ2-7; TRBD1 matches 11 bases. The length of the CDR3 is 15 residues. V lost 6 bases and J lost 5; bases outside the gene matches: 9. In germline, CDR1 is KGHSH, CDR2 LQKENI. The CDR3 here is CASSPTGTGGHEQYF. In DNA, the CDR3 is TGTGCCAGCTCCCCGACCGGGACAGGGGGACACGAGCAGTACTTC.

The genes are TRBV7-3 and TRBJ2-1, with a possible D match to TRBD2 (5 bases). Germline V gives CDR1 SGHTA, CDR2 FQGTGA. CDR3 length: 18 residues. The germline V and J ends were trimmed by 5 bases and 0 bases, with 20 bases remaining between them. The DNA for the CDR3 is TGTGCCAGCAGCACCCCGACGAGGGAGAGGCACTCCTACAATGAGCAGTTCTTC. Its translation: CASSTPTRERHSYNEQFF. The complete variable domain, with remaining parts taken from reference TRBV7-3 and TRBJ2-1, reads GAGVSQTPSNKVTEKGKYVELRCDPISGHTALYWYRQSLGQGPEFLIYFQGTGAADDSGLPNDRFFAVRPEGSVSTLKIQRTERGDSAVYLCASSTPTRERHSYNEQFFGPGTRLTVL.

The chain carries TRBV18 and TRBJ1-4, with unresolved D. CDR1 is KGHSH, CDR2 LQKENI, per germline. The CDR3 covers 13 residues. V dropped 8 bases and J dropped 4 bases, with 11 bases sitting between them. CDR3: CASLGDRNEKLFF. As DNA, the CDR3 is TGTGCCAGCCTCGGTGATCGTAATGAAAAACTGTTTTTT.

The J gene is TRBJ2-2, the V gene TRBV30, with 11 positions matching TRBD1. The CDR3 runs to 15 residues. Germline CDR1 is GTSNPN and CDR2 is SVGIG (reference sequence). V trimming: 1 base; J trimming: 4 bases; junction bases outside the gene matches: 2. The CDR3 bases are TGTGCCTGGAGTGAGGGACAGGGGGTCACCGGGGAGCTGTTTTTT. It is translated as CAWSEGQGVTGELFF.

The chain couples TRBV28 to TRBJ2-1; 13 nucleotides align to TRBD2. Germline lookup yields CDR1 MDHEN and CDR2 SYDVKM. CDR3 length: 16 residues. V lost 11 bases, J lost 0 bases, and 7 bases stayed unmatched. CDR3 in amino acids: CAGGTSGKNSYNEQFF. Written as DNA, the CDR3 is TGTGCCGGAGGGACTAGCGGGAAGAACTCCTACAATGAGCAGTTCTTC. The complete variable domain, with remaining parts taken from reference TRBV28 and TRBJ2-1, reads DVKVTQSSRYLVKRTGEKVFLECVQDMDHENMFWYRQDPGLGLRLIYFSYDVKMKEKGDIPEGYSVSREKKERFSLILESASTNQTSMYLCAGGTSGKNSYNEQFFGPGTRLTVL.